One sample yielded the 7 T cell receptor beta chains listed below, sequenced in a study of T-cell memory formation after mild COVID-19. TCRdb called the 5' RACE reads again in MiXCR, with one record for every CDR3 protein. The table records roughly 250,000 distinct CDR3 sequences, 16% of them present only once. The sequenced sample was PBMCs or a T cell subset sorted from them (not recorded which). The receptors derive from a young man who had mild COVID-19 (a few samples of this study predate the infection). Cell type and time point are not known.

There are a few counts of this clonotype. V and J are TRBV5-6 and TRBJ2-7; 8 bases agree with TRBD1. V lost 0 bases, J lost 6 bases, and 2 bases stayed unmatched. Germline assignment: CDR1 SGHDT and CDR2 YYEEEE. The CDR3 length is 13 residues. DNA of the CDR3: TGTGCCAGCAGCTTGGTTACAGGGGGCGAGCAGTACTTC. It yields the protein CASSLVTGGEQYF. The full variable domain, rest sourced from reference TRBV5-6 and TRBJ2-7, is DAGVTQSPTHLIKTRGQQVTLRCSPKSGHDTVSWYQQALGQGPQFIFQYYEEEERQRGNFPDRFSGHQFPNYSSELNVNALLLGDSALYLCASSLVTGGEQYFGPGTRLTVT.

CDR3 bases: TGTGCCAGCAGCGTAGTTGGCGGGGAGCTGTTTTTT. Translating it yields CASSVVGGELFF. The chain carries TRBV9 and TRBJ2-2; no firm D call. CDR3 length: 12 residues. Germline values: CDR1 SGDLS, CDR2 YYNGEE. V was clipped by 0 bases and J by 7 bases, with 4 bases between them.

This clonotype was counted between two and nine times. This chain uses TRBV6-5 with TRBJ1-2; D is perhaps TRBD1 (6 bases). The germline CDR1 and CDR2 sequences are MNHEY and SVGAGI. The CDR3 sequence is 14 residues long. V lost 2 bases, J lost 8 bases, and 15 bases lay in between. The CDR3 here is CASSYITGMGGYTF. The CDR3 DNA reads TGTGCCAGCAGTTACATCACAGGGATGGGCGGCTACACCTTC.

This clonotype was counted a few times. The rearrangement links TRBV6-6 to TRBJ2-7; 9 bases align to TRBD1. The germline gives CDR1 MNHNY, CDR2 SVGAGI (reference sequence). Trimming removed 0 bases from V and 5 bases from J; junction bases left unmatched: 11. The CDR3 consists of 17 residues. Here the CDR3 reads CASSYSGGQGSGDEQYF. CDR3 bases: TGTGCCAGCAGTTACTCGGGGGGACAGGGATCGGGCGACGAGCAGTACTTC.

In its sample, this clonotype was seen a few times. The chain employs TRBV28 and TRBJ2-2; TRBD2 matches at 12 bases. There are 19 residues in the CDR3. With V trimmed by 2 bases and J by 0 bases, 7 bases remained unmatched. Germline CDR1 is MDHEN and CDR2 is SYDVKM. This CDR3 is CASSLIPSGGASNTGELFF. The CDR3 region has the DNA TGTGCCAGCAGTTTAATCCCTAGCGGGGGGGCCTCGAACACCGGGGAGCTGTTTTTT.

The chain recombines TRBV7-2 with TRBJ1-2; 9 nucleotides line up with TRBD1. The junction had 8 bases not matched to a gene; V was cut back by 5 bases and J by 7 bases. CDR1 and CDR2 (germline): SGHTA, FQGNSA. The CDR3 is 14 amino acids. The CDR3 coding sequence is TGTGCCAGCAGCAAGGACAGGGGTTCTTTTGGCTACACCTTC. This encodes CASSKDRGSFGYTF.

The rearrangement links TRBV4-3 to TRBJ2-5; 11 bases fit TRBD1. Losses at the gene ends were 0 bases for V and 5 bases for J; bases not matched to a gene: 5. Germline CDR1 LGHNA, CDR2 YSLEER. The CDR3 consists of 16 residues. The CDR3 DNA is TGCGCCAGCAGCCAAGACCGGACAGGGGGCGGGGAGACCCAGTACTTC. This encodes CASSQDRTGGGETQYF.